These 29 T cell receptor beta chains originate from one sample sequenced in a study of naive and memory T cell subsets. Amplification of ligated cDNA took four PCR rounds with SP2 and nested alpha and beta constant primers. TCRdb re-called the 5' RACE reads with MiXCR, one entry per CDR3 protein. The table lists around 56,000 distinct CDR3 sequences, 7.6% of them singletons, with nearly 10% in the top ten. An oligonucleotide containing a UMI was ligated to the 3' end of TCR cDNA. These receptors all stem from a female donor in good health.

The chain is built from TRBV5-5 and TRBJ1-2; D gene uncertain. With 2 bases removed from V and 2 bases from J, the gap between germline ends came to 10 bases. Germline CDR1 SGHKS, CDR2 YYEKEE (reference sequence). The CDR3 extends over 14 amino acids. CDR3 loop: CASSFGQANYGYTF. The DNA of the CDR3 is TGTGCCAGCAGCTTCGGCCAGGCCAACTATGGCTACACCTTC.

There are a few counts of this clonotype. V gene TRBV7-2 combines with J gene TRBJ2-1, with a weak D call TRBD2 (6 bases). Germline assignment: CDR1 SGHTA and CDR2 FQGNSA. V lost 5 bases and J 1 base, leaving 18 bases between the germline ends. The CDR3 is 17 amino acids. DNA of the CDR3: TGTGCCAGCAGCCCCTCTTACATTAGCGGTTCCTACAATGAGCAGTTCTTC. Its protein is CASSPSYISGSYNEQFF.

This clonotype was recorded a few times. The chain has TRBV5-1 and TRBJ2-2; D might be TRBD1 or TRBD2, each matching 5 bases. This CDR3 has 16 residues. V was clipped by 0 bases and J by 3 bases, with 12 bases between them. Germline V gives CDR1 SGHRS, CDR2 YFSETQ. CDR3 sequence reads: CASSLGSGTDTGELFF. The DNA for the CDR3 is TGCGCCAGCAGCTTGGGTTCGGGGACGGACACCGGGGAGCTGTTTTTT.

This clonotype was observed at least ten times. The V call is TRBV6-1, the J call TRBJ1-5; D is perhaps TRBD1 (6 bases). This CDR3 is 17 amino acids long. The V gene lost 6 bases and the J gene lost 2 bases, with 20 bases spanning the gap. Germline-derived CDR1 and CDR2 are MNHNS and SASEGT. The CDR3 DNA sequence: TGTGCCAGCAGGAACCCTTTCATGGGGGCTCGCAATCAGCCCCAGCATTTT. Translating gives CASRNPFMGARNQPQHF.

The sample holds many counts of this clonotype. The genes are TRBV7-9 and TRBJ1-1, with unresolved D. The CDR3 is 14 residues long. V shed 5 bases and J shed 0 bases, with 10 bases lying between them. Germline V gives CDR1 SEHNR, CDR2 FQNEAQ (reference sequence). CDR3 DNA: TGTGCCAGCAGCCCCGCAGGCTTGAACACTGAAGCTTTCTTT. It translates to CASSPAGLNTEAFF.

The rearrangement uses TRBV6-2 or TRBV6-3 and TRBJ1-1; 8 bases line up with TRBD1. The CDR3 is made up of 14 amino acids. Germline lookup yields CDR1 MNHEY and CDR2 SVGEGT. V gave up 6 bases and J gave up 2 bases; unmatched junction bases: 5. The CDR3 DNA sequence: TGTGCCAGCAGAGACAGGGGTGGTAACACTGAAGCTTTCTTT. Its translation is CASRDRGGNTEAFF.

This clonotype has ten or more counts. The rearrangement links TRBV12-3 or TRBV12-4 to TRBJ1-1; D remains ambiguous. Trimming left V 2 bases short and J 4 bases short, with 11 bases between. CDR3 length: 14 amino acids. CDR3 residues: CASSLSLRGTEAFF. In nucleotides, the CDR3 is TGTGCCAGCAGTTTAAGTCTCCGGGGCACTGAAGCTTTCTTT.

CDR3 DNA sequence: TGCGCCAGGAGCCGCCTCACTAGCGGGGGGAAAGAGACCCAGTACTTC. This codes for CARSRLTSGGKETQYF. The V call is TRBV5-1, the J call TRBJ2-5, with TRBD2 matching over 12 bases. There are 16 residues in the CDR3. Germline V lookup: CDR1 SGHRS, CDR2 YFSETQ. J lost 3 bases, V lost 8 bases, and 11 bases had no gene match.

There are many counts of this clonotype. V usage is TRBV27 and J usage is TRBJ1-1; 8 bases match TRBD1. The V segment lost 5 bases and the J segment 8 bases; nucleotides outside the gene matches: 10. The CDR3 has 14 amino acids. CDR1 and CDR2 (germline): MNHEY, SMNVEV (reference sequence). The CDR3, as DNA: TGTGCCAGCAGTCCTTGGACAGGGACCGCGGAAGCTTTCTTT. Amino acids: CASSPWTGTAEAFF.

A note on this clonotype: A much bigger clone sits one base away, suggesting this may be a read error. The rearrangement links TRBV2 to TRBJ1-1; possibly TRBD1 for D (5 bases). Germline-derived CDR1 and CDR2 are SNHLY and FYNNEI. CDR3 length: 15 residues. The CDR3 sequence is CASNGRGSRNTEASF. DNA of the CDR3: TGTGCCAGCAATGGGCGGGGCTCTCGGAACACTGAAGCTTCCTTT.

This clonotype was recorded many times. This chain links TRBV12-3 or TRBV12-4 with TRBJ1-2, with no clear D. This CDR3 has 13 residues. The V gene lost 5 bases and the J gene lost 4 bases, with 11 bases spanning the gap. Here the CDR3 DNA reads TGTGCCAGCAGTCCCAGAGGGCCCTATGGCTACACCTTC. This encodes CASSPRGPYGYTF.

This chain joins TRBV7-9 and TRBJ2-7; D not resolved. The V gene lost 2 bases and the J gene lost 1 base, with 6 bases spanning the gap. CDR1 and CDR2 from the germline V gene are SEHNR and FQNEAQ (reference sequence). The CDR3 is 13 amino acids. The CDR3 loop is CASSLLPSYEQYF. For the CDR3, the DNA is TGTGCCAGCAGCTTATTGCCTTCCTACGAGCAGTACTTC.

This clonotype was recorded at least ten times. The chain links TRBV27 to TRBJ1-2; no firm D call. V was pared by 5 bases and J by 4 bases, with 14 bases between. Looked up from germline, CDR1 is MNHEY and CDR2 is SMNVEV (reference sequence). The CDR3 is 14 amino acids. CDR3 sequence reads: CASSAIGEVYGYTF. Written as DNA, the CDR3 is TGTGCCAGCAGTGCGATCGGCGAAGTCTATGGCTACACCTTC.

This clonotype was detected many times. The CDR3 is CASSPQGHSYNEQFF. As DNA, the CDR3 is TGTGCCAGCTCACCACAGGGGCACTCCTACAATGAGCAGTTCTTC. V and J are TRBV18 and TRBJ2-1, with a possible D match to TRBD1 (5 bases). Germline V gives CDR1 KGHSH, CDR2 LQKENI. V shed 1 base and J shed 0 bases, with 7 bases lying between them. The CDR3 is 15 amino acids.

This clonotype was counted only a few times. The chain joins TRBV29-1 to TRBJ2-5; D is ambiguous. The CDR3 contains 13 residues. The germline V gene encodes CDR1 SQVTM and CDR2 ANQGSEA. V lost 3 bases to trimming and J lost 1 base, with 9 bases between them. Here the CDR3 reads CSVEGGSQETQYF. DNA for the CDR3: TGCAGCGTTGAGGGTGGATCCCAAGAGACCCAGTACTTC.

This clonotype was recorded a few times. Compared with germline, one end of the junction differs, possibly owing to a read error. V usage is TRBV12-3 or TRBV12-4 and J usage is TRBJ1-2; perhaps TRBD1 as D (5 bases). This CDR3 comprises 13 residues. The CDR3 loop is CASSLSCQGPETF. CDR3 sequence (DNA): TGTGCCAGCAGTTTGTCGTGTCAGGGCCCCGAGACGTTC.

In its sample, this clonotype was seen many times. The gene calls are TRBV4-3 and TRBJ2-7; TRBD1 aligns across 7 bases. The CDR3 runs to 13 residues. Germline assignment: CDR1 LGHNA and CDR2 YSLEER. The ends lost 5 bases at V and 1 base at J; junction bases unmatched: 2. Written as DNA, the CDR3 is TGCGCCAGCAGCGTACAGGGGTCCTACGAGCAGTACTTC. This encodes CASSVQGSYEQYF.

CDR3 coding DNA: TGTGCCAGCAGCCCCCCGGGACATCGACAAGAGACCCAGTACTTC. The encoded protein is CASSPPGHRQETQYF. The chain uses TRBV7-2 and TRBJ2-5, with D possibly TRBD1 on 6 matching bases. V lost 5 bases and J 2 bases, leaving 15 bases between the germline ends. Germline assignment: CDR1 SGHTA and CDR2 FQGNSA. The CDR3 is 15 amino acids.

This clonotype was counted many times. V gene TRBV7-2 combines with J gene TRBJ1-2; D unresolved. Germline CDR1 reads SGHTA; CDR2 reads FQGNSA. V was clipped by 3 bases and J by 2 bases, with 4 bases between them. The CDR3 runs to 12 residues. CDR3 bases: TGTGCCAGCAGCTTGGTAAACTATGGCTACACCTTC. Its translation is CASSLVNYGYTF.

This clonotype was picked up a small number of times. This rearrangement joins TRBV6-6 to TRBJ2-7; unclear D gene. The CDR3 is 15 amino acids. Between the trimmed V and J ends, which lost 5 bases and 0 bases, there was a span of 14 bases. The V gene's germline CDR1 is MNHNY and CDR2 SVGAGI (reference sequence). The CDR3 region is CASSQDIRSSYEQYF. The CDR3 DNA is TGTGCCAGCAGTCAAGACATAAGGAGCTCCTACGAGCAGTACTTC.

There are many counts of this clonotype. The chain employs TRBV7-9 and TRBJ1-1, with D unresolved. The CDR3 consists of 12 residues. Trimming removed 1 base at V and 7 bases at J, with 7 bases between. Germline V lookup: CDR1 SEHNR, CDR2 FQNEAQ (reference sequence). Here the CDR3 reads CASSLGGVEAFF. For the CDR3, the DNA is TGTGCCAGCAGCTTAGGGGGAGTTGAAGCTTTCTTT.

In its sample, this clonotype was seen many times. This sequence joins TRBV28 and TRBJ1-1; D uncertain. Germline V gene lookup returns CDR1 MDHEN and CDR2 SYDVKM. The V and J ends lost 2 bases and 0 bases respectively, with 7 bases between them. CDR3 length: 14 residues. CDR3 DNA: TGTGCCAGCAGTTTAATGATCATGAACACTGAAGCTTTCTTT. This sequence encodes CASSLMIMNTEAFF.

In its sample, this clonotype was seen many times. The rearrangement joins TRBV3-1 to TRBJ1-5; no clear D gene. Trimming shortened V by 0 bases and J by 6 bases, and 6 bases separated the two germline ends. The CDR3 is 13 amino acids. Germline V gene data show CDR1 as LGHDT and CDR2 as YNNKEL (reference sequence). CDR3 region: CASSQDGAQPQHF. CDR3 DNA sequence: TGTGCCAGCAGCCAAGATGGCGCTCAGCCCCAGCATTTT.

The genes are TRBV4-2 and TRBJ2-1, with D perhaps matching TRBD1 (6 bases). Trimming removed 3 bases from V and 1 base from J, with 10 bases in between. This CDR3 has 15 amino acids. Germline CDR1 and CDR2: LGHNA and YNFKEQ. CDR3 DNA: TGTGCCAGCAGCCATGGACAGATTTCCTACAATGAGCAGTTCTTC. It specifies CASSHGQISYNEQFF.

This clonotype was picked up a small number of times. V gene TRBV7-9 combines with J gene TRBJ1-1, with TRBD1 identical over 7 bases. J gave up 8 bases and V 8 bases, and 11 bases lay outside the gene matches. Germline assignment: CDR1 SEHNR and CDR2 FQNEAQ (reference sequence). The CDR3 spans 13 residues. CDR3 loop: CASVVSVDREAFF. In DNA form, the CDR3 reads TGTGCCAGCGTAGTGTCCGTGGACAGGGAAGCTTTCTTT.

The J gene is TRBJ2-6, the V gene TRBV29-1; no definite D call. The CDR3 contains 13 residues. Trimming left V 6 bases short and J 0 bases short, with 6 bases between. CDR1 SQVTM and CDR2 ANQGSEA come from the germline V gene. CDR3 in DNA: TGCAGCGTGGCTACCTCTGGGGCCAACGTCCTGACTTTC. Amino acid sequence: CSVATSGANVLTF.

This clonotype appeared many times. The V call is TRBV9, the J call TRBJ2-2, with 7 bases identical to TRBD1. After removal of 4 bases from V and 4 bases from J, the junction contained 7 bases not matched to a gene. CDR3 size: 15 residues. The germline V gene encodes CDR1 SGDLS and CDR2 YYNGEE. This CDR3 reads CASSPTQGSTGELFF. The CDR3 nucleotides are TGTGCCAGCAGCCCTACACAGGGGAGCACCGGGGAGCTGTTTTTT.

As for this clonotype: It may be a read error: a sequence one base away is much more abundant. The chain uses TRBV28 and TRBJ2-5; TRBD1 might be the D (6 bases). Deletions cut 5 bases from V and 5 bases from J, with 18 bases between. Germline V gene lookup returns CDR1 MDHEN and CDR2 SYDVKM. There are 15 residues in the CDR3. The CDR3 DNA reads TGTGCCAGCAGTGCAGGGGACCCCTCTGGGGAGACCCAGTACTTC. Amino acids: CASSAGDPSGETQYF.

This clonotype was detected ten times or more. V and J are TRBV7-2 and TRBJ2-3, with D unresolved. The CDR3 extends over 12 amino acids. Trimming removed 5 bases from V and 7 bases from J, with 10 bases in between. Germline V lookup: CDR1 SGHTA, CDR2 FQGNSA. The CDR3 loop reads CASSPDRYTQYF. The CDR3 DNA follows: TGTGCCAGCAGCCCGGACCGCTATACGCAGTATTTT. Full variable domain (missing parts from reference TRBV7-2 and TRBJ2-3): GAGVSQSPSNKVTEKGKDVELRCDPISGHTALYWYRQSLGQGLEFLIYFQGNSAPDKSGLPSDRFSAERTGGSVSTLTIQRTQQEDSAVYLCASSPDRYTQYFGPGTRLTVL.